The clone carrying this T cell receptor beta chain was seen only once. The data are from a study of cytomegalovirus exposure and HLA in healthy donors. The CDR3 covers 15 residues. CDR1 SGHTA and CDR2 FQGNSA come from the germline V gene. V lost 5 bases, J lost 5 bases, and 16 bases lay in between. Clones were read by immunoSEQ multiplex PCR, and TCRdb kept only the in-frame ones, dropping some. The sample holds 120,000 or so clones, roughly 83% seen once. Sequencing was done on a sample of PBMCs. The chain combines TRBV7-2 with TRBJ2-1, with a weak D call TRBD1 (8 bases). The clonotype originates from a man younger than 30 in good health and CMV-seronegative. As DNA, the CDR3 is TGTGCCAGCAGCCGCGACAGGGGAGGGGACAATGAGCAGTTCTTC. It codes for CASSRDRGGDNEQFF.